This T cell receptor (beta chain) derives from a study of T cells in Graves' hyperthyroidism and ophthalmopathy. A remark on this clonotype: Its matching antigen is unknown.

General study points: Clonotypes that were expanded in thyroid above 0.001 mostly appeared in blood too. Ophthalmopathy was model-predicted a median approximately 6.9 months pre-onset.

The CDR3 runs to 16 residues. Germline V gives CDR1 SGDLS, CDR2 YYNGEE. J gave up 5 bases and V 0 bases, and 9 bases lay outside the gene matches. Amplification yielded TCR beta CDR3 regions, with RNA transcripts as the source. HTBI primers were the set used in a first-round RT-PCR of the TCR CDR3. TCRdb re-called the multiplex PCR reads through MiXCR, storing one row per CDR3 protein. Of 650,000 to 700,000 distinct CDR3 sequences in the sample, around a sixth were seen once. Aged 18 to 65, the patients had hyperthyroidism that was newly diagnosed and had lasted under 2 months. The J gene is TRBJ2-7, the V gene TRBV9; 9 bases map to TRBD2. This receptor was taken from a man between 50 and 59 years old with Graves' hyperthyroidism. Sequencing used blood. The CDR3 sequence: CASSVGYSSGSDEQYF. CDR3 nucleotides: TGTGCCAGCAGCGTAGGGTATAGTAGCGGGAGCGACGAGCAGTACTTC. Supplemented by reference TRBV9 and TRBJ2-7, the full variable domain reads DSGVTQTPKHLITATGQRVTLRCSPRSGDLSVYWYQQSLDQGLQFLIQYYNGEERAKGNILERFSAQQFPDLHSELNLSSLELGDSALYFCASSVGYSSGSDEQYFGPGTRLTVT.